This T cell receptor beta chain was observed in a study of blood T cell repertoires in COVID-19. CDR1 is MGHRA, CDR2 YSYEKL, per germline. V lost 4 bases and J 0 bases, leaving 16 bases between the germline ends. This CDR3 is built from 17 residues. This clone was counted only a few times. Sequencing used immunoSEQ multiplex PCR; TCRdb keeps in-frame clones, though not all of them. The table has about 130,000 clones, more than 75% seen once. The gene calls are TRBV4-1 and TRBJ2-1; D perhaps matches TRBD2 (6 bases). This TCR derives from a man in his sixties with COVID-19, enrolled during active disease. Material for sequencing was peripheral blood. The CDR3 DNA is TGCGCCAGCAGCCGAACGGGACTGATAAGCTCCTACAATGAGCAGTTCTTC. Amino acids: CASSRTGLISSYNEQFF.